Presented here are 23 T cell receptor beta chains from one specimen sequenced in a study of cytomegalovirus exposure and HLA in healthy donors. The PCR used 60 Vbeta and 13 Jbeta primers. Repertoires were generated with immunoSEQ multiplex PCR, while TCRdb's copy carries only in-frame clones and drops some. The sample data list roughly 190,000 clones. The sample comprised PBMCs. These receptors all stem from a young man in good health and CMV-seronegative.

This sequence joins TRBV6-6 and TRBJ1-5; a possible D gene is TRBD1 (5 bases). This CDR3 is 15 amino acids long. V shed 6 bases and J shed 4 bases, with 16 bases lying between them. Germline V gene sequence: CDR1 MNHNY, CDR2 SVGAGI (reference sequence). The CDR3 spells CASSSLTQGNQPQHF. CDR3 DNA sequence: TGTGCCAGCAGCTCACTTACCCAGGGAAATCAGCCCCAGCATTTT.

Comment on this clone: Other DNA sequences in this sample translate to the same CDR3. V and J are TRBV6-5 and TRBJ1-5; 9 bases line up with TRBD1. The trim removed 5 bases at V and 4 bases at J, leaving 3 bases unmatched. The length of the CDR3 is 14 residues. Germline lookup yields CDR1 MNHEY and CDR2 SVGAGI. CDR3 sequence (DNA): TGTGCCAGCAGTCCCGGACAGGGGAATCAGCCCCAGCATTTT. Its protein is CASSPGQGNQPQHF.

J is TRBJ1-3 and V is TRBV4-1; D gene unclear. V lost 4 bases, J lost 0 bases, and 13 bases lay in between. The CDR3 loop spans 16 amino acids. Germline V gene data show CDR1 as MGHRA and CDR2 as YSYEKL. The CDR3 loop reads CASSLEAHDSGNTIYF. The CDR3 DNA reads TGCGCCAGCAGCCTAGAAGCGCACGACTCTGGAAACACCATATATTTT.

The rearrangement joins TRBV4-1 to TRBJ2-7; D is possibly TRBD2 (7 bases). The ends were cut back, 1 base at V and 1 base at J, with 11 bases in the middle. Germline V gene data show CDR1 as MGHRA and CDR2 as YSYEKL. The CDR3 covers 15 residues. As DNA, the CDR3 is TGCGCCAGCAGCCAAGTAGGGGGGGCTTCCTACGAGCAGTACTTC. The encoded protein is CASSQVGGASYEQYF.

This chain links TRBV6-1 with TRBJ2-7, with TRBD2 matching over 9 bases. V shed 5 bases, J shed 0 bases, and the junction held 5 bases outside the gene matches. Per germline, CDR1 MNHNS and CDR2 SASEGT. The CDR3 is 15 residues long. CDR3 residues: CASSLSGRSSYEQYF. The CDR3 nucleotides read TGTGCCAGCAGTCTAAGCGGGAGGAGCTCCTACGAGCAGTACTTC.

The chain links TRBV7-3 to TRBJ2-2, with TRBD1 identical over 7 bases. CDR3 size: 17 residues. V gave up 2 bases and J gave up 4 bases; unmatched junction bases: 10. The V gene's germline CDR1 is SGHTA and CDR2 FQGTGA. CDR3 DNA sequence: TGTGCCAGCAGCTTATACATGGGACAGCCGGGCACCGGGGAGCTGTTTTTT. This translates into CASSLYMGQPGTGELFF.

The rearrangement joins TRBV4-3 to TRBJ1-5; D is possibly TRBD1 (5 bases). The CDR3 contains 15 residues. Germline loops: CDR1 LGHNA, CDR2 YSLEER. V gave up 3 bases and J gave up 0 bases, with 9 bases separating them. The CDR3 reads CASSQTAYSNQPQHF. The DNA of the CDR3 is TGCGCCAGCAGCCAGACAGCTTATAGCAATCAGCCCCAGCATTTT.

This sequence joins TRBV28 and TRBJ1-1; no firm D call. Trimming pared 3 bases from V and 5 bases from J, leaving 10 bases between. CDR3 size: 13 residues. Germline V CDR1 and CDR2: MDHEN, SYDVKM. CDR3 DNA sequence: TGTGCCAGCAGTTTTGGTCGCCAGACTGAAGCTTTCTTT. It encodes CASSFGRQTEAFF.

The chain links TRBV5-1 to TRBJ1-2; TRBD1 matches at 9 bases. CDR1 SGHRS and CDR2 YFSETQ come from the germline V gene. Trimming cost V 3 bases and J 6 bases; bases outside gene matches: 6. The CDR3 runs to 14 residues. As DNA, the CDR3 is TGCGCCAGCAGCTGGGGGACAGGGCGGGATGGCTACACCTTC. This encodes CASSWGTGRDGYTF.

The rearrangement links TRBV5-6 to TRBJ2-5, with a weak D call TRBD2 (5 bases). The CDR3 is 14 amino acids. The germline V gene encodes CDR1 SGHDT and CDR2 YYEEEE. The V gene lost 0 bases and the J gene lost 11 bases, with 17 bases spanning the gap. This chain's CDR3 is CASSLGGSGIQQYF. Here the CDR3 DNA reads TGTGCCAGCAGCTTGGGCGGCAGCGGAATCCAGCAGTACTTC. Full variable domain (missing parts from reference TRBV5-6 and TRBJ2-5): DAGVTQSPTHLIKTRGQQVTLRCSPKSGHDTVSWYQQALGQGPQFIFQYYEEEERQRGNFPDRFSGHQFPNYSSELNVNALLLGDSALYLCASSLGGSGIQQYFGPGTRLLVL.

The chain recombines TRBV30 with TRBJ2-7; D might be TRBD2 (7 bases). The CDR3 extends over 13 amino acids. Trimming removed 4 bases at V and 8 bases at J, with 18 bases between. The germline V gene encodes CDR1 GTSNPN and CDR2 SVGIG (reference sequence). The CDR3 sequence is CAWKGRGGLQQYF. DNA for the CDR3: TGTGCCTGGAAGGGGAGGGGGGGGCTACAGCAGTACTTC.

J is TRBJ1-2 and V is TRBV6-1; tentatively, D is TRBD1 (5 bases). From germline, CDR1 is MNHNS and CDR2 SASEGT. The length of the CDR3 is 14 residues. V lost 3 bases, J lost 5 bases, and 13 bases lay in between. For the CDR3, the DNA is TGTGCCAGCAGTGAGCCCGGGGGACCGTATGGCTACACCTTC. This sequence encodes CASSEPGGPYGYTF.

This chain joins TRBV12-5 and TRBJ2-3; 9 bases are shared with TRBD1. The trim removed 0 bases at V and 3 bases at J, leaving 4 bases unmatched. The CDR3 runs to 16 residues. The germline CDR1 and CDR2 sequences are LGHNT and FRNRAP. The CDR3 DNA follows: TGTGCTAGTGGTTTGGTGACAGGGGGGTTGACAGATACGCAGTATTTT. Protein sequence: CASGLVTGGLTDTQYF. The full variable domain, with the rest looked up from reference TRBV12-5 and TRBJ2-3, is DARVTQTPRHKVTEMGQEVTMRCQPILGHNTVFWYRQTMMQGLELLAYFRNRAPLDDSGMPKDRFSAEMPDATLATLKIQPSEPRDSAVYFCASGLVTGGLTDTQYFGPGTRLTVL.

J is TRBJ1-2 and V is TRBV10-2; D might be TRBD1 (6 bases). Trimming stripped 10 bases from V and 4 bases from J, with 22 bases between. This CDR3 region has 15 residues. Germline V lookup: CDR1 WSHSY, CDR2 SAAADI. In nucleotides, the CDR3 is TGCGCCACCTCAGGTCCCGTGGGGGCTCGCTATGGCTACACCTTC. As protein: CATSGPVGARYGYTF.

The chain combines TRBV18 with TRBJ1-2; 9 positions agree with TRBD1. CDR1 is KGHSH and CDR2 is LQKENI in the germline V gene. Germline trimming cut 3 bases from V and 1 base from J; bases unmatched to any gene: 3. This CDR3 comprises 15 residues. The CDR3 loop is CASSPGTGSNYGYTF. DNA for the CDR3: TGTGCCAGCTCACCGGGGACAGGGAGTAACTATGGCTACACCTTC.

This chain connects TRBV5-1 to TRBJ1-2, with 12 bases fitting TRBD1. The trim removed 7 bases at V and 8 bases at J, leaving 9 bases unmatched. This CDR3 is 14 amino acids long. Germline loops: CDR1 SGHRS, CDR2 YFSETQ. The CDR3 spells CASHGGQGASGYTF. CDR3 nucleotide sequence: TGCGCCAGCCATGGGGGACAGGGGGCGTCGGGCTACACCTTC.

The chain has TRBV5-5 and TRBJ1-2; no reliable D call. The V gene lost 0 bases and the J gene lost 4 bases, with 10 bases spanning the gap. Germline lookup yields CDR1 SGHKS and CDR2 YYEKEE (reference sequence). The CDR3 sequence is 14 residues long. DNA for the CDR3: TGTGCCAGCAGCTTGGGTCAGGTGCCCTATGGCTACACCTTC. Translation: CASSLGQVPYGYTF. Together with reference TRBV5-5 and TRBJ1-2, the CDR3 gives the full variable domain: DAGVTQSPTHLIKTRGQQVTLRCSPISGHKSVSWYQQVLGQGPQFIFQYYEKEERGRGNFPDRFSARQFPNYSSELNVNALLLGDSALYLCASSLGQVPYGYTFGSGTRLTVV.

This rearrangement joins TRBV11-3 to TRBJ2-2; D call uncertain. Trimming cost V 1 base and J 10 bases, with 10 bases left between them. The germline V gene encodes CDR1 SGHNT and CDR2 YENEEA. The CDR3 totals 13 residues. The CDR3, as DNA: TGTGCCAGCAGCTTAGTAATGCACAAGGAGCTGTTTTTT. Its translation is CASSLVMHKELFF.

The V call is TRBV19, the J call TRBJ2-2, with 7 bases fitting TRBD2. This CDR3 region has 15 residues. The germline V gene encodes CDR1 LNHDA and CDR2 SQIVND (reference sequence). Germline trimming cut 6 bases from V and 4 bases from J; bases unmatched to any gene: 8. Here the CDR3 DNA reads TGTGCCAGTAGGCAGTCCGGCGGGAGCACCGGGGAGCTGTTTTTT. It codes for CASRQSGGSTGELFF.

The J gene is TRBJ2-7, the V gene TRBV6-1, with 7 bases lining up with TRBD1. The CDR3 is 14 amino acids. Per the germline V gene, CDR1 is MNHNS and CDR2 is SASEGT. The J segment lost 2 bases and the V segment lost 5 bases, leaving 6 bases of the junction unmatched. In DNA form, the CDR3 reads TGTGCCAGCAGTCTGAGACAGGGAACCTACGAGCAGTACTTC. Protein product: CASSLRQGTYEQYF.

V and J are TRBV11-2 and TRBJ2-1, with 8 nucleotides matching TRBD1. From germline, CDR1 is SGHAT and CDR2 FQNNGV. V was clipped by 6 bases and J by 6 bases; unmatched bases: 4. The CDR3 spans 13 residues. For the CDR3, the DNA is TGTGCCAGCAGACGAACAGGGGGCAATGAGCAGTTCTTC. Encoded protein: CASRRTGGNEQFF. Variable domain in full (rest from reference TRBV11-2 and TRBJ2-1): EAGVAQSPRYKIIEKRQSVAFWCNPISGHATLYWYQQILGQGPKLLIQFQNNGVVDDSQLPKDRFSAERLKGVDSTLKIQPAKLEDSAVYLCASRRTGGNEQFFGPGTRLTVL.

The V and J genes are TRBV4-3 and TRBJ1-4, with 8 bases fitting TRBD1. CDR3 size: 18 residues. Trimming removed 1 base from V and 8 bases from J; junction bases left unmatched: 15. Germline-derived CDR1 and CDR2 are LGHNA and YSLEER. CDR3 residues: CASSQALISGGRGEKLFF. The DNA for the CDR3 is TGCGCCAGCAGCCAAGCCTTGATCTCAGGGGGCCGTGGGGAAAAACTGTTTTTT.

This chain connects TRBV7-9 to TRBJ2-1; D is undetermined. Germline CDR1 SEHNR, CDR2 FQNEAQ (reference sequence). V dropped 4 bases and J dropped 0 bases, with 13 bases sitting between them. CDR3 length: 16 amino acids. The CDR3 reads CASSSSSLSSYNEQFF. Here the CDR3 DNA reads TGTGCCAGCAGCTCGAGTAGCCTTAGCTCCTACAATGAGCAGTTCTTC.